These T cell receptor beta chains were read from a single sample in a study of human T cells and chemical hapten exposure. TCRdb processed the RACE reads anew with MiXCR; each CDR3 protein has one entry. The sample includes under 200,000 distinct CDR3 sequences, about 31% seen only once; the top ten take roughly 3%. Sequenced here: whole blood, sampled in connection with sensitization to the hapten diphenylcyclopropenone (DPC). These receptors all stem from a woman aged 25 to 39 with alopecia areata. Some clones in this sample may be carry-over from other donors' samples. Both conserved end residues are part of each CDR3. The order of the fields is D gene, J gene, V gene, clone size, CDR3 DNA, CDR3 protein. D genes are given only for firm matches. Clone size appears in some rows only: once, few, many, or a class for an expanded clone.

D: NA; J: TRBJ2-3; V: TRBV20-1; size: few; DNA: TGCAGTGCTAGGCGGACAGATACGCAGTATTTT; CDR3: CSARRTDTQYF
D: TRBD2; J: TRBJ2-2; V: TRBV9; size: NA; DNA: TGTGCCAGCAGCGTAGAGACTAGCGGGAGAGGCACCGGGGAGCTGTTTTTT; CDR3: CASSVETSGRGTGELFF
D: TRBD2; J: TRBJ2-1; V: TRBV11-2; size: few; DNA: TGTGCCAGCAGCTTTTCTTTACTAGCGGACAATGAGCAGTTCTTC; CDR3: CASSFSLLADNEQFF
D: TRBD2; J: TRBJ2-1; V: TRBV20-1; size: NA; DNA: TGCAGTGCTAGGAGACTAGCGGGTTACAATGAGCAGTTCTTC; CDR3: CSARRLAGYNEQFF
D: NA; J: TRBJ1-4; V: TRBV5-6; size: NA; DNA: TGTGCCAGCAGCGTCTGGGCAACTAATGAAAAACTGTTTTTT; CDR3: CASSVWATNEKLFF
D: NA; J: TRBJ1-1; V: TRBV7-9; size: NA; DNA: TGTGCCAGCAGCTTCGGAGGGACTGAAACTTTCTTT; CDR3: CASSFGGTETFF
D: NA; J: TRBJ1-6; V: TRBV20-1; size: few; DNA: TGCAGTGCTATTACAGGGAATTCACCCCTCCACTTT; CDR3: CSAITGNSPLHF
D: TRBD2; J: TRBJ2-1; V: TRBV4-3; size: many; DNA: TGCGCCAGCAGCCAAGATTGGGAGGGCTACAATGAGCAGTTCTTC; CDR3: CASSQDWEGYNEQFF
D: NA; J: TRBJ1-1; V: TRBV3-1; size: NA; DNA: TGTGCCAGCAGCCAAGATCAGGGAAGGCTCAAACTGGCTTTCTTT; CDR3: CASSQDQGRLKLAFF
D: NA; J: TRBJ2-3; V: TRBV2; size: few; DNA: TGTGCCAGCAGTGAAGCGTCCAGGAGCACAGATACGCAGTATTTT; CDR3: CASSEASRSTDTQYF
D: NA; J: TRBJ2-7; V: TRBV20-1; size: NA; DNA: TGCAGTGCTCAAAACCCGGGGACACAAACCTACGAGCAGTACTTC; CDR3: CSAQNPGTQTYEQYF
D: NA; J: TRBJ1-1; V: TRBV29-1; size: once; DNA: TGCAGCGCCCGAACCTGGAACACTGAAGCTTTCTTT; CDR3: CSARTWNTEAFF
D: NA; J: TRBJ2-7; V: TRBV29-1; size: NA; DNA: TGCAGCGTCGGGGGATCCTACGAGCAGTACTTC; CDR3: CSVGGSYEQYF
D: NA; J: TRBJ2-3; V: TRBV7-2; size: NA; DNA: TGTGCCAGCAGCCCCAGCTACGGGAGCACAGATACGCAGTATTTT; CDR3: CASSPSYGSTDTQYF
D: NA; J: TRBJ2-7; V: TRBV4-2; size: few; DNA: TGTGCCAGCAGCCAAGGAAGAATTTACGAGCAGTACTTC; CDR3: CASSQGRIYEQYF
D: NA; J: TRBJ2-7; V: TRBV4-3; size: few; DNA: TGCGCCAGCAGCCAACAGGGGCTTATTGGGGGCGAGCAGTACTTC; CDR3: CASSQQGLIGGEQYF
D: NA; J: TRBJ2-3; V: TRBV12-3/TRBV12-4; size: NA; DNA: TGTGCCAGCAGTTTGGGCAGGGACACAGATACGCAGTATTTT; CDR3: CASSLGRDTDTQYF
D: NA; J: TRBJ1-2; V: TRBV5-1; size: NA; DNA: TGCGCCAGCAGCTTGGCCGTAGCAGCTAATGGCTACACCTTC; CDR3: CASSLAVAANGYTF
D: NA; J: TRBJ2-1; V: TRBV4-1; size: NA; DNA: TGCGCCAGCAGCCAAGGGGTTCTAGTCCCCTACAATGAGCAGTTCTTC; CDR3: CASSQGVLVPYNEQFF
D: TRBD1; J: TRBJ2-1; V: TRBV30; size: NA; DNA: TGTGCCTTCCGGGACAGGGGTATCAACAATGAGCAGTTCTTC; CDR3: CAFRDRGINNEQFF
D: NA; J: TRBJ2-7; V: TRBV28; size: NA; DNA: TGTGCCAGCAGGAACCAGCCGACCTACGAGCAGTACTTC; CDR3: CASRNQPTYEQYF
D: NA; J: TRBJ1-2; V: TRBV12-3/TRBV12-4; size: NA; DNA: TGTGCCAGCCTTCTCTCAAGGGGTGGCTACACCTTC; CDR3: CASLLSRGGYTF
D: NA; J: TRBJ2-7; V: TRBV5-1; size: few; DNA: TGCGCCAGCAGCCGCGGGACAACCTACGAGCAGTACTTC; CDR3: CASSRGTTYEQYF
D: NA; J: TRBJ1-2; V: TRBV5-5; size: few; DNA: TGTGCCAGCAGCTTGGAAGGGAGCTATGGCTACACCTTC; CDR3: CASSLEGSYGYTF
D: NA; J: TRBJ2-1; V: TRBV20-1; size: NA; DNA: TGCAGTGCTAGCGGGGGGCGCTACAATGAGCAGTTCTTC; CDR3: CSASGGRYNEQFF
D: NA; J: TRBJ1-1; V: TRBV7-9; size: NA; DNA: TGTGCCAGCGCCGGGCGCGGGGGCACTGAAGCTTTCTTT; CDR3: CASAGRGGTEAFF
D: NA; J: TRBJ2-7; V: TRBV28; size: NA; DNA: TGTGCCAGCAGTTTAGGAAGGCTTTCCTACGAGCAGTACTTC; CDR3: CASSLGRLSYEQYF
D: TRBD1; J: TRBJ2-3; V: TRBV12-3/TRBV12-4; size: NA; DNA: TGTGCCAGCAGTTTTTTTGTGGGGACAGGAGGCACAGATACGCAGTATTTT; CDR3: CASSFFVGTGGTDTQYF